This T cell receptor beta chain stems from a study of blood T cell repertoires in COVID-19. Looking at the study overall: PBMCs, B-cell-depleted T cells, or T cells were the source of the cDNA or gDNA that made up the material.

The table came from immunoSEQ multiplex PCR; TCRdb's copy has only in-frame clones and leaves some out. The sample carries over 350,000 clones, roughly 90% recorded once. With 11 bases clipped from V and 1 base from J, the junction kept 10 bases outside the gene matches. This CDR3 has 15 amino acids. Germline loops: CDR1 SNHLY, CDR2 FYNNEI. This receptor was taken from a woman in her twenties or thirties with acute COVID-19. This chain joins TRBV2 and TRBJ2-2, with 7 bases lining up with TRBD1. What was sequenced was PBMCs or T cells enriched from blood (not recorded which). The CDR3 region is CASRVRTGNTGELFF. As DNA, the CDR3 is TGTGCCTCCCGGGTAAGGACAGGGAACACCGGGGAGCTGTTTTTT.